Listed below are T cell receptor beta chains from one sample, sequenced in a study of beta chain features in type 1 diabetes. Generated by immunoSEQ multiplex PCR, the TCRdb table keeps only in-frame clones and is missing some. The table lists under 400,000 clones, about 15% of them singletons, with approximately 6.7% in the top ten. The source material was central memory CD4+ T cells from blood. Receptor source: a man aged 25-40 years in good health. The CDR3 runs from the conserved cysteine through the conserved F or W. A D gene is named only where the DNA matches it firmly. Clone size is not always given. Where it is, it says once, few, many or a class for expanded clones.

V	size	D	J	CDR3	DNA
TRBV6-5	few	TRBD1	TRBJ2-7	CASSPTGGIYEQYF	TGTGCCAGCAGTCCTACAGGGGGCATCTACGAGCAGTACTTC
TRBV11-3	-	-	TRBJ2-1	CASSLGQGPGAYNEQFF	TGTGCCAGCAGCTTAGGTCAAGGGCCGGGAGCCTACAATGAGCAGTTCTTC
TRBV7-6	-	TRBD2	TRBJ2-5	CASSLSGGITKETQYF	TGTGCCAGCAGCTTATCCGGGGGGATAACCAAAGAGACCCAGTACTTC
TRBV6-6	few	-	TRBJ2-7	CASSRAGDEQYF	TGTGCCAGCAGCCGCGCCGGGGACGAGCAGTACTTC
TRBV11-2	-	-	TRBJ2-7	CASSLDATISYEQYF	TGTGCCAGCAGCTTAGATGCAACCATCTCCTACGAGCAGTACTTC
TRBV7-2	few	-	TRBJ1-5	CASSQRNQPQHF	TGTGCCAGCAGCCAAAGAAATCAGCCCCAGCATTTT
TRBV18	-	-	TRBJ1-2	CASSIQNSLLNGYTF	TGTGCCAGCTCAATTCAGAACAGTCTCCTCAATGGCTACACCTTC
TRBV29-1	-	TRBD2	TRBJ2-3	CSTSGGRFMRTDTQYF	TGCAGCACATCGGGAGGTCGGTTTATGCGCACAGATACGCAGTATTTT
TRBV7-2	few	TRBD2	TRBJ2-2	CASSRRLAGATGELFF	TGTGCCAGCAGTCGAAGACTAGCGGGGGCCACCGGGGAGCTGTTTTTT
TRBV9	-	-	TRBJ2-3	CASTSGGTDTQYF	TGTGCCAGCACATCGGGGGGCACAGATACGCAGTATTTT
TRBV6-1	-	-	TRBJ2-5	CASSELGRETQYF	TGTGCCAGCAGTGAACTGGGGAGGGAGACCCAGTACTTC
TRBV11-2	few	-	TRBJ2-3	CASSSGMLDTQYF	TGTGCCAGCAGCTCCGGGATGTTAGATACGCAGTATTTT
TRBV6-5	once	-	TRBJ2-4	CASGNRELYF	TGTGCCAGCGGAAACAGGGAACTGTACTTC
TRBV5-4	few	-	TRBJ2-4	CASSLEVSRNIQYF	TGTGCCAGCAGCTTGGAGGTATCGAGAAACATTCAGTACTTC
TRBV7-2	few	-	TRBJ2-1	CASSLGRGTYNEQFF	TGTGCCAGCAGCTTAGGGCGGGGGACATACAATGAGCAGTTCTTC
TRBV11-3	-	TRBD1	TRBJ1-3	CASSTQQGAGNTIYF	TGTGCCAGCAGCACCCAACAGGGGGCTGGAAACACCATATATTTT
TRBV19	few	-	TRBJ2-2	CASTSGTANTGELFF	TGTGCCAGTACCTCCGGGACGGCAAACACCGGGGAGCTGTTTTTT
TRBV5-5	few	-	TRBJ2-7	CASSKSEVGSYEQYF	TGTGCCAGCAGCAAGAGCGAGGTGGGTTCCTACGAGCAGTACTTC
TRBV5-6	few	-	TRBJ1-1	CASSFRRAGNTEAFF	TGTGCCAGCAGCTTTAGGAGGGCGGGGAACACTGAAGCTTTCTTT
TRBV5-1	-	-	TRBJ2-5	CASSPGGGSGETQYF	TGCGCCAGCAGCCCGGGGGGCGGGAGTGGAGAGACCCAGTACTTC
TRBV11-3	many	TRBD2	TRBJ2-1	CASRAGASYNEQFF	TGTGCCAGCCGGGCGGGAGCCTCCTACAATGAGCAGTTCTTC
TRBV7-2	few	-	TRBJ2-1	CASSLLAGYNNEQFF	TGTGCCAGCAGCTTACTGGCGGGGTATAACAATGAGCAGTTCTTC